The rows below give T cell receptor beta chains drawn from one sample of a study of technical replicates of blood from a handful of donors. Sequenced by immunoSEQ multiplex PCR; TCRdb stores in-frame clones only, minus some. The repertoire holds tens of thousands of clones, with 85% to 95% as singletons. The sequenced material came from T cells isolated from PBMCs. Receptors originate from a human donor in good health. Each CDR3 is given with its conserved first and last residue. Fields, in order: CDR3 DNA, CDR3 protein, CDR3 length, V gene, J gene, D gene, clone size. A D gene is named only where the DNA matches it firmly. Not all rows give a size; the values are once, few, many and, for expanded clones, a class.

CDR3nt: TGTGCCAGCACCGACCACAGGGGAAGCCGGGGCTACGAGCAGTACTTC; CDR3aa: CASTDHRGSRGYEQYF; len: 16; v_gene: TRBV5-5; j_gene: TRBJ2-7; d_gene: TRBD1; abundance: NA
CDR3nt: TGTGCCACCAGCCCGCCTCGGGACACCGGGGAGCTGTTTTTT; CDR3aa: CATSPPRDTGELFF; len: 14; v_gene: TRBV10-3; j_gene: TRBJ2-2; d_gene: NA; abundance: NA
CDR3nt: TGTGCCACCAGCAGATCACCCTCCGGGACAGTCCATGAGCAGTTCTTC; CDR3aa: CATSRSPSGTVHEQFF; len: 16; v_gene: TRBV15; j_gene: TRBJ2-1; d_gene: TRBD1; abundance: NA
CDR3nt: TGTGCCAGCAGTTTAAAGCCGGTAAACACTGAAGCTTTCTTT; CDR3aa: CASSLKPVNTEAFF; len: 14; v_gene: TRBV27; j_gene: TRBJ1-1; d_gene: NA; abundance: few
CDR3nt: TGTGCCAGCAGCCCTGAACTAGCCTATGAGCAGTTCTTC; CDR3aa: CASSPELAYEQFF; len: 13; v_gene: TRBV9; j_gene: TRBJ2-1; d_gene: NA; abundance: NA
CDR3nt: TGCAGCGGCCTGACAGGGGGCTCCTACGAGCAGTACTTC; CDR3aa: CSGLTGGSYEQYF; len: 13; v_gene: TRBV29-1; j_gene: TRBJ2-7; d_gene: TRBD1; abundance: NA
CDR3nt: TGTGCCAGCAGCTACCATTCCCGCAGGGATTCACCCCTCCACTTT; CDR3aa: CASSYHSRRDSPLHF; len: 15; v_gene: TRBV5-6; j_gene: TRBJ1-6; d_gene: NA; abundance: NA
CDR3nt: TGTGCCAGCAGTCTAGAGGAGATAATGAACACTGAAGCTTTCTTT; CDR3aa: CASSLEEIMNTEAFF; len: 15; v_gene: TRBV6-1; j_gene: TRBJ1-1; d_gene: NA; abundance: few
CDR3nt: TGTGCCAGCAGTCCTACCGGGACAGTTAACTATGGCTACACCTTC; CDR3aa: CASSPTGTVNYGYTF; len: 15; v_gene: TRBV6-5; j_gene: TRBJ1-2; d_gene: TRBD1; abundance: NA
CDR3nt: TGTGCCAGCTCACGTCTGGCGGGAGAAACGGGTGAGCAGTTCTTC; CDR3aa: CASSRLAGETGEQFF; len: 15; v_gene: TRBV18; j_gene: TRBJ2-1; d_gene: TRBD2; abundance: NA
CDR3nt: TGTGCCAGCAGCTTAGTATCTAGCGGGTACTACCTCGGCCTCGACAATGAGCAGTTCTTC; CDR3aa: CASSLVSSGYYLGLDNEQFF; len: 20; v_gene: TRBV13; j_gene: TRBJ2-1; d_gene: TRBD2; abundance: NA
CDR3nt: TGTGCCAGCAGCCCTCCGGTCAAAGATACCTACGAGCAGTACTTC; CDR3aa: CASSPPVKDTYEQYF; len: 15; v_gene: TRBV7-9; j_gene: TRBJ2-7; d_gene: NA; abundance: NA
CDR3nt: TGTGCCAGCAGGAGGGGGTTTTCGAACTATGGCTACACCTTC; CDR3aa: CASRRGFSNYGYTF; len: 14; v_gene: TRBV9; j_gene: TRBJ1-2; d_gene: NA; abundance: NA
CDR3nt: TGTGCCAGCAGCGGGACAGGGGTCGTAAGAAGGACTGAAGCTTTCTTT; CDR3aa: CASSGTGVVRRTEAFF; len: 16; v_gene: TRBV7-9; j_gene: TRBJ1-1; d_gene: TRBD1; abundance: NA
CDR3nt: TGTGCCAGCGGCCTACCCGGGACAGGGTATAATGAGCAGTTCTTC; CDR3aa: CASGLPGTGYNEQFF; len: 15; v_gene: TRBV28; j_gene: TRBJ2-1; d_gene: TRBD1; abundance: NA
CDR3nt: TGTGCCAGCAGCTTAGGAGTAGCGGGAGAGGGCACAGATACGCAGTATTTT; CDR3aa: CASSLGVAGEGTDTQYF; len: 17; v_gene: TRBV7-9; j_gene: TRBJ2-3; d_gene: TRBD2; abundance: NA
CDR3nt: TGTGCCAGCAGCCCCGAGCCCAGGGTCACTGAAGCTTTCTTT; CDR3aa: CASSPEPRVTEAFF; len: 14; v_gene: TRBV6-5; j_gene: TRBJ1-1; d_gene: NA; abundance: NA
CDR3nt: TGTGCCAGCAGACCTCTCACTTCTGGAAACACCATATATTTT; CDR3aa: CASRPLTSGNTIYF; len: 14; v_gene: TRBV28; j_gene: TRBJ1-3; d_gene: NA; abundance: NA
CDR3nt: TGTGCCAGCAGCTTAACGGGAGCCCGCACAGATACGCAGTATTTT; CDR3aa: CASSLTGARTDTQYF; len: 15; v_gene: TRBV7-3; j_gene: TRBJ2-3; d_gene: NA; abundance: NA
CDR3nt: TGTGCCAGCAGTGGACAGGTCCTTCTCTACGAGCAGTACTTC; CDR3aa: CASSGQVLLYEQYF; len: 14; v_gene: TRBV28; j_gene: TRBJ2-7; d_gene: TRBD1; abundance: NA
CDR3nt: TGTGCCAGCCGACCGGGACTGAACTTTAACACTGAAGCTTTCTTT; CDR3aa: CASRPGLNFNTEAFF; len: 15; v_gene: TRBV4-2; j_gene: TRBJ1-1; d_gene: NA; abundance: NA
CDR3nt: TGTGCCAGCGGACAGTCCTACGAGCAGTACTTC; CDR3aa: CASGQSYEQYF; len: 11; v_gene: TRBV6-5; j_gene: TRBJ2-7; d_gene: NA; abundance: NA
CDR3nt: TGCAGCGTTGTGGGTCAAGACTCCTTCTCTGGGGCCAACGTCCTGACTTTC; CDR3aa: CSVVGQDSFSGANVLTF; len: 17; v_gene: TRBV29-1; j_gene: TRBJ2-6; d_gene: NA; abundance: NA
CDR3nt: TGTGCCAGTAGTATGTCTTCGGGCTACGAGCAGTACTTC; CDR3aa: CASSMSSGYEQYF; len: 13; v_gene: TRBV19; j_gene: TRBJ2-7; d_gene: NA; abundance: once
CDR3nt: TGTGCCAGCAGCTTAAATGGGGGGACAGCTGGCTACACCTTC; CDR3aa: CASSLNGGTAGYTF; len: 14; v_gene: TRBV7-3; j_gene: TRBJ1-2; d_gene: TRBD1; abundance: NA
CDR3nt: TGTGCCAGCAGAGAGGGACTACTAGATGAAAAACTGTTTTTT; CDR3aa: CASREGLLDEKLFF; len: 14; v_gene: TRBV7-9; j_gene: TRBJ1-4; d_gene: NA; abundance: NA
CDR3nt: TGCGCCAGCAGCCAAGAAAGGACAGGTCAAGAGACCCAGTACTTC; CDR3aa: CASSQERTGQETQYF; len: 15; v_gene: TRBV4-1; j_gene: TRBJ2-5; d_gene: TRBD1; abundance: NA
CDR3nt: TGTGCCAGTAGTATCACGGCGATCGGACTAGCGGGAGGAGAGACAGATACGCAGTATTTT; CDR3aa: CASSITAIGLAGGETDTQYF; len: 20; v_gene: TRBV19; j_gene: TRBJ2-3; d_gene: TRBD2; abundance: NA
CDR3nt: TGTGCCATCAGTGAGTACGGAGATACGCAGTATTTT; CDR3aa: CAISEYGDTQYF; len: 12; v_gene: TRBV10-3; j_gene: TRBJ2-3; d_gene: NA; abundance: once
CDR3nt: TGTGCTAGTGGTTTTGGCAGGGAGAAGCGGGAGAAGGTAGATGAGCAGTTCTTC; CDR3aa: CASGFGREKREKVDEQFF; len: 18; v_gene: TRBV12-5; j_gene: TRBJ2-1; d_gene: TRBD2; abundance: NA
CDR3nt: TGTGCCAGCAGCTGGACTAGCCGGATCAATGAGCAGTTCTTC; CDR3aa: CASSWTSRINEQFF; len: 14; v_gene: TRBV2; j_gene: TRBJ2-1; d_gene: TRBD2; abundance: NA
CDR3nt: TGTGCCATCAAGGAGACAGGGGGGATCACCGGGGAGCTGTTTTTT; CDR3aa: CAIKETGGITGELFF; len: 15; v_gene: TRBV10-3; j_gene: TRBJ2-2; d_gene: TRBD1; abundance: once
CDR3nt: TGTGCCTGGAGTGTTTTCAGCGGGTCACCCCTCTACGAGCAGTACTTC; CDR3aa: CAWSVFSGSPLYEQYF; len: 16; v_gene: TRBV30; j_gene: TRBJ2-7; d_gene: NA; abundance: once
CDR3nt: TGCGCCAGCAGTGAGGCGGACAGGGAAGTTTATGGCTACACCTTC; CDR3aa: CASSEADREVYGYTF; len: 15; v_gene: TRBV10-2; j_gene: TRBJ1-2; d_gene: TRBD1; abundance: few
CDR3nt: TGCGCCAGCAGCCAATTAGTTGAGAAGTATGAGCAGTTCTTC; CDR3aa: CASSQLVEKYEQFF; len: 14; v_gene: TRBV4-1; j_gene: TRBJ2-1; d_gene: NA; abundance: NA
CDR3nt: TGTGCCAGCAGCTTACAGGGGGAAAAACTGTTTTTT; CDR3aa: CASSLQGEKLFF; len: 12; v_gene: TRBV5-4; j_gene: TRBJ1-4; d_gene: TRBD1; abundance: NA
CDR3nt: TGTGCCAGTAGTCCGGCAGGGAACTATGGCTACACCTTC; CDR3aa: CASSPAGNYGYTF; len: 13; v_gene: TRBV19; j_gene: TRBJ1-2; d_gene: NA; abundance: NA